Shown below are 7 T cell receptor beta chains from a single sample sequenced in a study of blood T cell repertoires in COVID-19. TCRdb keeps only in-frame clones here, not all; method: immunoSEQ multiplex PCR. The sample records hundreds of thousands of clones, around 87% being singletons. The sequencing input was PBMCs or T cells enriched from blood (not recorded which). The receptors derive from a woman aged 18-35 years who had recovered from COVID-19.

The chain uses TRBV28 and TRBJ1-3; D may be TRBD1 (5 bases). CDR1 is MDHEN and CDR2 is SYDVKM in the germline V gene. With 5 bases removed from V and 2 bases from J, the gap between germline ends came to 16 bases. CDR3 size: 16 residues. This CDR3 is CASSTPGAGAGNTIYF. In DNA, the CDR3 is TGTGCCAGCAGTACCCCGGGCGCGGGGGCTGGAAACACCATATATTTT.

The rearrangement uses TRBV7-9 and TRBJ2-5, with 9 bases fitting TRBD2. V shed 6 bases and J 5 bases; nucleotides not matched to a gene: 7. Germline CDR1 reads SEHNR; CDR2 reads FQNEAQ (reference sequence). The CDR3 contains 14 residues. CDR3: CASRQAGGRETQYF. The CDR3 coding sequence is TGTGCCAGCAGGCAAGCGGGGGGCAGGGAGACCCAGTACTTC.

The V and J genes are TRBV5-1 and TRBJ1-3; D gene ambiguous. The CDR3 spans 16 residues. CDR1 and CDR2 (germline): SGHRS, YFSETQ. V was trimmed by 0 bases and J by 0 bases, leaving 10 bases between them. The CDR3 loop reads CASSLVPVSSGNTIYF. The CDR3 DNA reads as TGCGCCAGCAGCTTGGTTCCGGTGTCCTCTGGAAACACCATATATTTT.

The rearrangement joins TRBV4-2 to TRBJ1-2; D is perhaps TRBD1 (5 bases). V shed 0 bases and J shed 3 bases, with 11 bases lying between them. CDR1 and CDR2 from the germline V gene are LGHNA and YNFKEQ. The CDR3 runs 15 residues. CDR3 sequence (DNA): TGTGCCAGCAGCCAAGATGGAGGGGCATACTATGGCTACACCTTC. It codes for CASSQDGGAYYGYTF.

In DNA form, the CDR3 reads TGCGCCAGCAGCTTGTGGCAGGGTACTAATGAAAAACTGTTTTTT. Protein: CASSLWQGTNEKLFF. This rearrangement joins TRBV5-1 to TRBJ1-4, with D perhaps TRBD1 (5 bases). V lost 1 base and J 2 bases, leaving 9 bases between the germline ends. Germline CDR1 is SGHRS and CDR2 is YFSETQ. The CDR3 has 15 amino acids.

The CDR3 coding sequence is TGCGCCAGCAGTCCCGGGACAGGGAAATATAGCAATCAGCCCCAGCATTTT. It translates to CASSPGTGKYSNQPQHF. V usage is TRBV23-1 and J usage is TRBJ1-5; TRBD1 matches at 9 bases. TRBV23-1 carries the ORF label, with uncertain function. V dropped 4 bases and J dropped 0; count of bases not matched to a gene: 7. There are 17 residues in the CDR3.

This clone was counted between two and nine times. This sequence joins TRBV9 and TRBJ1-3, with D hard to call. The germline V and J ends were trimmed by 3 bases and 5 bases, with 6 bases remaining between them. Germline loops: CDR1 SGDLS, CDR2 YYNGEE. The CDR3 runs 12 residues. The CDR3 DNA is TGTGCCAGCAGCGGACAAAGAAACACCATATATTTT. Translating gives CASSGQRNTIYF.